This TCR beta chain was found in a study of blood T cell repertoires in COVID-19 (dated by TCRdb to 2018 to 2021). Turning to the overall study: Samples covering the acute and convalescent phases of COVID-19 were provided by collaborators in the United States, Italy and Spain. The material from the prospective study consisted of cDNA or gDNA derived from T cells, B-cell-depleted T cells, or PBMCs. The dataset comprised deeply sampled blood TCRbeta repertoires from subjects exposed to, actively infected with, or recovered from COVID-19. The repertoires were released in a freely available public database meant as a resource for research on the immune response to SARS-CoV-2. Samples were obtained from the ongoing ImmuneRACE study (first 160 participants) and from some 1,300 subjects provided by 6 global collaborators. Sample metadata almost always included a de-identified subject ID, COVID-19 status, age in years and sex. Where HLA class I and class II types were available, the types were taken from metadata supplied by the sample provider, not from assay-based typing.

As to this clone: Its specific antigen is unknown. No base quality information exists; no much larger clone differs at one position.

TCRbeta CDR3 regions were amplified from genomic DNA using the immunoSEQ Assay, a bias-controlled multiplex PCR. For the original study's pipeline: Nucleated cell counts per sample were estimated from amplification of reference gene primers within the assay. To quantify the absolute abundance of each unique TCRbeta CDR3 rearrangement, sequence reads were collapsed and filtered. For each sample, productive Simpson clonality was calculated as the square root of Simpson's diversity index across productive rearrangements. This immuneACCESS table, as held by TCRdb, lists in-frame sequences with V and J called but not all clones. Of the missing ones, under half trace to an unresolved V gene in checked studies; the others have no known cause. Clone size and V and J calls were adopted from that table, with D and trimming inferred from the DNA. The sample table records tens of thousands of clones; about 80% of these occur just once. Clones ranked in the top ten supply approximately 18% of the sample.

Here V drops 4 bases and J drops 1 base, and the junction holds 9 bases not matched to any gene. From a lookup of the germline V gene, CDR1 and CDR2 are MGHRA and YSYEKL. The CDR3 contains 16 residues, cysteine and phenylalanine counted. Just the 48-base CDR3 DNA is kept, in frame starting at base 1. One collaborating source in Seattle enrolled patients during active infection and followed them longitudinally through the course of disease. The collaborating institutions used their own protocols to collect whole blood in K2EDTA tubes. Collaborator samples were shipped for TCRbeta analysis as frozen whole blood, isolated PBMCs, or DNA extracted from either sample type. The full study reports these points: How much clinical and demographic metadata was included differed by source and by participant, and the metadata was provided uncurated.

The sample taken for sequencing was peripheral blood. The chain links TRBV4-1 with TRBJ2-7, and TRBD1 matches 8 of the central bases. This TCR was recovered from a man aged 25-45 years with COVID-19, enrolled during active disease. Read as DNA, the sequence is TGCGCCAGCAGCCTACCAACGACAGGGGAATCCTACGAGCAGTACTTC. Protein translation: CASSLPTTGESYEQYF.